The 24 T cell receptor beta chains listed next were all sequenced from one sample in a study of blood T cell repertoires in COVID-19. Data came from immunoSEQ multiplex PCR; TCRdb stores just in-frame clones and leaves some out. The sample includes approximately 47,000 clones, more than 75% seen only once; the top ten take around a fifth. Sequenced material: peripheral blood. These receptors originate from a man between 65 and 80 years old with active COVID-19.

The chain links TRBV6-5 to TRBJ1-6; D call uncertain. Trimming took 6 bases from V and 5 from J, leaving 11 bases between them. CDR1 is MNHEY and CDR2 is SVGAGI in the germline V gene. The CDR3 consists of 14 residues. CDR3 in amino acids: CASRTDYDNSPLHF. In DNA form, the CDR3 reads TGTGCCAGCAGGACCGACTATGATAATTCACCCCTCCACTTT.

This chain joins TRBV10-2 and TRBJ1-1; D call uncertain. Germline CDR1 and CDR2: WSHSY and SAAADI. CDR3 length: 12 amino acids. Trimming shortened V by 7 bases and J by 5 bases, and 11 bases separated the two germline ends. CDR3 amino acids: CASMGGPTEAFF. Written as DNA, the CDR3 is TGCGCCAGCATGGGAGGGCCAACTGAAGCTTTCTTT.

The J gene is TRBJ2-5, the V gene TRBV7-9, with TRBD2 matching over 10 bases. V gave up 11 bases and J gave up 5 bases; unmatched junction bases: 8. The CDR3 consists of 13 residues. In germline, CDR1 is SEHNR, CDR2 FQNEAQ (reference sequence). This chain's CDR3 is CALGAGGSETQYF. The DNA for the CDR3 is TGTGCCCTCGGAGCGGGAGGGTCGGAGACCCAGTACTTC.

V and J are TRBV18 and TRBJ2-2; 9 nucleotides line up with TRBD1. The V segment lost 2 bases and the J segment 4 bases; nucleotides outside the gene matches: 5. The CDR3 covers 16 residues. Germline V gives CDR1 KGHSH, CDR2 LQKENI. The CDR3 sequence: CASSPTGQGSTGELFF. CDR3 in DNA: TGTGCCAGCTCACCAACGGGACAGGGTTCCACCGGGGAGCTGTTTTTT.

This chain links TRBV28 with TRBJ2-7; 8 bases match TRBD2. The germline V gene has CDR1 MDHEN and CDR2 SYDVKM. The length of the CDR3 is 16 residues. The J segment lost 0 bases and the V segment lost 2 bases, leaving 6 bases of the junction unmatched. CDR3 sequence: CASSLAGGLSSYEQYF. The CDR3 DNA sequence: TGTGCCAGCAGTTTAGCGGGGGGCTTAAGCTCCTACGAGCAGTACTTC.

The chain has TRBV2 and TRBJ2-7; possibly TRBD1 for D (6 bases). The CDR3 extends over 13 amino acids. The germline V gene has CDR1 SNHLY and CDR2 FYNNEI. Trimming stripped 7 bases from V and 3 bases from J, with 13 bases between. CDR3: CASTYRVGYEQYF. The CDR3 region has the DNA TGTGCCAGCACCTACAGGGTGGGCTACGAGCAGTACTTC.

The chain combines TRBV18 with TRBJ1-6, with TRBD1 as a possible D gene (6 bases). CDR1 and CDR2 from the germline V gene are KGHSH and LQKENI. The CDR3 spans 15 residues. The V end lost 4 bases, the J end lost 0 bases, and 7 bases lay between the germline ends. The DNA for the CDR3 is TGTGCCAGCTCACTGACAGGCTCCTATAATTCACCCCTCCACTTT. Amino acid sequence: CASSLTGSYNSPLHF.

This clone is a singleton in its sample. The rearrangement joins TRBV6-1 to TRBJ2-2; TRBD2 might be the D (6 bases). V shed 2 bases and J shed 6 bases, with 19 bases lying between them. The CDR3 has 17 amino acids. Germline values: CDR1 MNHNS, CDR2 SASEGT. CDR3 bases: TGTGCCAGCAGTGAATCTCGGGGACGGGACTTCCCCGGGGAGCTGTTTTTT. Its translation is CASSESRGRDFPGELFF.

The gene calls are TRBV19 and TRBJ2-7; the match to TRBD1 covers 10 bases. The germline V gene has CDR1 LNHDA and CDR2 SQIVND (reference sequence). With 5 bases clipped from V and 2 bases from J, the junction kept 9 bases outside the gene matches. The CDR3 runs 16 residues. The CDR3 nucleotides are TGTGCCAGTAGTGGGGCCCGGGACAGGGGTACCTACGAGCAGTACTTC. Translating it yields CASSGARDRGTYEQYF.

This clone occurred a few times. This rearrangement joins TRBV9 to TRBJ1-3, with D perhaps TRBD1 (5 bases). Trimming took 4 bases from V and 1 from J, leaving 15 bases between them. Germline V lookup: CDR1 SGDLS, CDR2 YYNGEE. The CDR3 covers 16 residues. The CDR3 loop reads CASSQGADASGNTIYF. Here the CDR3 DNA reads TGTGCCAGCAGCCAAGGGGCAGATGCTTCTGGAAACACCATATATTTT.

The CDR3 DNA is TGTGCCAGCAGGCTATCAGGACTAGCGGGAGAGACCCAGTACTTC. This gives the protein CASRLSGLAGETQYF. This rearrangement joins TRBV28 to TRBJ2-5; TRBD2 agrees at 11 bases. Germline lookup yields CDR1 MDHEN and CDR2 SYDVKM. V was pared by 6 bases and J by 4 bases, with 7 bases of the junction left unmatched. The CDR3 consists of 15 residues.

V usage is TRBV6-6 and J usage is TRBJ2-7; a weak D match, TRBD1 (5 bases). The CDR3 contains 11 residues. Trimming stripped 6 bases from V and 5 bases from J, with 8 bases between. The germline gives CDR1 MNHNY, CDR2 SVGAGI (reference sequence). The CDR3 DNA follows: TGTGCCAGCAGGGACATTAACGAGCAGTACTTC. This codes for CASRDINEQYF.

The chain joins TRBV4-2 to TRBJ1-6, with D tentatively TRBD1 (5 bases). Germline loops: CDR1 LGHNA, CDR2 YNFKEQ. The germline V and J ends were trimmed by 4 bases and 9 bases, with 13 bases remaining between them. This CDR3 comprises 14 residues. The CDR3 nucleotides read TGTGCCAGCAGCCCATCCGTGGGGGGTTCACCCCTCCACTTT. As protein: CASSPSVGGSPLHF.

The chain is built from TRBV30 and TRBJ1-4; 7 nucleotides align to TRBD1. The CDR3 has 15 amino acids. The germline V gene has CDR1 GTSNPN and CDR2 SVGIG (reference sequence). Trimming cost V 0 bases and J 5 bases; bases outside gene matches: 6. The CDR3 DNA follows: TGTGCCTGGAGTGTCGGACAGGCGGGGAATGAAAAACTGTTTTTT. Amino acid sequence: CAWSVGQAGNEKLFF.

J is TRBJ2-7 and V is TRBV6-5, with 8 nucleotides matching TRBD1. The germline V gene has CDR1 MNHEY and CDR2 SVGAGI. The CDR3 contains 13 residues. After removal of 5 bases from V and 4 bases from J, the junction contained 4 bases not matched to a gene. The CDR3 sequence: CASSLQGGYEQYF. As DNA, the CDR3 is TGTGCCAGCAGTCTACAGGGGGGATACGAGCAGTACTTC.

The chain has TRBV7-2 and TRBJ2-5, with 8 bases identical to TRBD2. Germline V gene data show CDR1 as SGHTA and CDR2 as FQGNSA. V shed 3 bases, J shed 4 bases, and the junction held 4 bases outside the gene matches. This CDR3 is built from 14 residues. The CDR3 is CASSFYGGGETQYF. The DNA of the CDR3 is TGTGCCAGCAGCTTCTACGGGGGGGGAGAGACCCAGTACTTC.

The V gene is TRBV7-8, the J gene TRBJ1-2; D is perhaps TRBD1 (5 bases). This CDR3 region has 13 residues. Trimming took off 6 bases at V and 2 bases at J, with 10 bases between the two ends. Germline-derived CDR1 and CDR2 are SGHVS and FQNEAQ. The CDR3 region is CASSQQANYGYTF. The CDR3 coding sequence is TGTGCCAGCAGTCAACAGGCGAACTATGGCTACACCTTC.

This CDR3 is CASSHGVPEWNEQFF. CDR3 coding DNA: TGTGCCAGCAGCCACGGAGTCCCCGAGTGGAATGAGCAGTTCTTC. The chain employs TRBV14 and TRBJ2-1; unclear D gene. The CDR3 spans 15 residues. V lost 3 bases, J lost 7 bases, and 16 bases lay in between. From germline, CDR1 is SGHDN and CDR2 FVKESK.

This clone is categorized as medium-sized (0.01 to 0.1%). V gene TRBV7-2 combines with J gene TRBJ1-2, with TRBD1 as a possible D gene (6 bases). CDR3 size: 15 residues. Between the trimmed V and J ends, which lost 5 bases and 4 bases, there was a span of 17 bases. Germline loops: CDR1 SGHTA, CDR2 FQGNSA. The CDR3 coding sequence is TGTGCCAGCAGCCCTAGGACAGCCCGGGGCTATGGCTACACCTTC. This sequence encodes CASSPRTARGYGYTF.

The gene calls are TRBV18 and TRBJ1-1; TRBD1 might be the D (5 bases). Germline V gene sequence: CDR1 KGHSH, CDR2 LQKENI. Trimming removed 3 bases from V and 11 bases from J, with 19 bases in between. The CDR3 extends over 14 amino acids. CDR3 residues: CASSPQDILSGAFF. CDR3 DNA sequence: TGTGCCAGCTCACCCCAGGACATTCTCAGCGGGGCTTTCTTT.

The gene calls are TRBV19 and TRBJ1-5; 8 nucleotides align to TRBD1. The CDR3 contains 14 residues. Germline V gene sequence: CDR1 LNHDA, CDR2 SQIVND (reference sequence). V dropped 4 bases and J dropped 4; count of bases not matched to a gene: 3. The CDR3 nucleotides are TGTGCCAGTAGTAGGACAGGGAGTAATCAGCCCCAGCATTTT. Translated: CASSRTGSNQPQHF. The full variable domain, in which reference TRBV19 and TRBJ1-5 provide the parts outside the CDR3, is DGGITQSPKYLFRKEGQNVTLSCEQNLNHDAMYWYRQDPGQGLRLIYYSQIVNDFQKGDIAEGYSVSREKKESFPLTVTSAQKNPTAFYLCASSRTGSNQPQHFGDGTRLSIL.

The CDR3 protein is CASSWGVATNEKLFF. CDR3 nucleotide sequence: TGTGCCAGCAGCTGGGGGGTAGCAACTAATGAAAAACTGTTTTTT. The chain carries TRBV3-1 (or the pseudogene TRBV3-2) and TRBJ1-4; D is perhaps TRBD1 (5 bases). There are 15 residues in the CDR3. V dropped 5 bases and J dropped 0 bases, with 10 bases sitting between them. Germline V lookup: CDR1 LGHDT, CDR2 YNNKEL (reference sequence).

The CDR3 DNA sequence: TGTGCCAGCAGTTACGCTCTAGGGGTAGAAAAACTGTTTTTT. Translation: CASSYALGVEKLFF. This chain links TRBV6-5 with TRBJ1-4; a possible D gene is TRBD1 (5 bases). V lost 2 bases and J 8 bases, leaving 12 bases between the germline ends. CDR1 is MNHEY, CDR2 SVGAGI, per germline. The CDR3 is 14 residues long.

V is TRBV28 and J is TRBJ2-5; D is undetermined. CDR3 size: 13 residues. CDR1 is MDHEN and CDR2 is SYDVKM in the germline V gene. Deletions cut 4 bases from V and 2 bases from J, with 8 bases between. DNA for the CDR3: TGTGCCAGCAGTTACAGTATTCAAGAGACCCAGTACTTC. Its translation: CASSYSIQETQYF.